This T cell receptor beta chain was recorded in a study of CD8+CD57+ T cells in acquired aplastic anemia. At the level of the study: The sorted CD4+ and CD8+ cells yielded an average around 3.2 ug of DNA.

Study-wide results and caveats: Patients and controls had in common 25 to 30 CD8+ CDR3 sequences.

Genomic DNA, the template, was used for profiling of the TCR beta VDJ and CDR3. TCRdb redid the calling of the reads with MiXCR, one entry per CDR3 protein. The table shows around 170,000 distinct CDR3 sequences, with about 45% occurring only once. For this clonotype: Its antigen is unidentified.

In patients chosen for sequencing, flow cytometry had shown CD8+CD57+ cell expansion. With no exception, the patients had severe acquired aplastic anemia. V lost 4 bases and J lost 5; bases outside the gene matches: 7. Per germline, CDR1 SNHLY and CDR2 FYNNEI. The CDR3 loop spans 15 amino acids. The chain combines TRBV2 with TRBJ1-1, with TRBD1 matching 10 bases. Material for sequencing was sorted CD4+, CD8+, or CD8+CD57+ T cells (not recorded which) from PBMCs. The TCR was taken from a human donor with aplastic anemia. The CDR3 sequence is CASSAPWTGGTEAFF. In DNA form, the CDR3 reads TGTGCCAGCAGTGCTCCATGGACAGGGGGGACTGAAGCTTTCTTT.